This paragraph reports one T cell receptor beta chain. Its matching antigen is unknown. The data belong to a study of metastatic and nonmetastatic thyroid tumors. At the level of the study: Repertoire comparisons spanned blood and tumor or nodule tissue from malignant and benign thyroid patients.

Thyroid surgery was preceded by no treatment in any patient. TCRdb re-clonotyped the PCR reads via MiXCR. Among under 45,000 clones listed, approximately 34% were seen once. Study results and caveats: Malignant tumors reportedly showed significantly higher TCR beta diversity than benign nodules in both blood and tumor.

The specimen sequenced was tumor tissue. This clonotype was sampled from a female donor with papillary thyroid cancer or a benign thyroid nodule (not recorded which). Some clones in this sample may be carry-over from other donors' samples.

CDR3 in DNA: TGTGCCAGTAGTCTCACAATGGACGGCTACGAGCAGTACTTC. This codes for CASSLTMDGYEQYF. This chain joins TRBV19 and TRBJ2-7; unclear D gene. This CDR3 is 14 amino acids long. V shed 5 bases and J shed 3 bases, with 14 bases lying between them. The V gene's germline CDR1 is LNHDA and CDR2 SQIVND (reference sequence). Complete variable domain (other parts from reference TRBV19 and TRBJ2-7): DGGITQSPKYLFRKEGQNVTLSCEQNLNHDAMYWYRQDPGQGLRLIYYSQIVNDFQKGDIAEGYSVSREKKESFPLTVTSAQKNPTAFYLCASSLTMDGYEQYFGPGTRLTVT.